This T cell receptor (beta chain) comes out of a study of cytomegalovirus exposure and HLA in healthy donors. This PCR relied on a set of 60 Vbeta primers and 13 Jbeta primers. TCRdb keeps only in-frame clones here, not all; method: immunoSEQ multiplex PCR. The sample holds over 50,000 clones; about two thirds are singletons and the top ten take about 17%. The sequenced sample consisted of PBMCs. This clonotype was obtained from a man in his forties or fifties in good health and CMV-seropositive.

The CDR3 nucleotides are TGTGCCTGGAGTGTAGGGGCAGGGGCGAAGACCCAGTACTTC. The encoded protein is CAWSVGAGAKTQYF. The chain recombines TRBV30 with TRBJ2-5; tentative D call: TRBD1 (6 bases). CDR1 GTSNPN and CDR2 SVGIG come from the germline V gene (reference sequence). Trimming shortened V by 0 bases and J by 6 bases, and 14 bases separated the two germline ends. The length of the CDR3 is 14 residues.